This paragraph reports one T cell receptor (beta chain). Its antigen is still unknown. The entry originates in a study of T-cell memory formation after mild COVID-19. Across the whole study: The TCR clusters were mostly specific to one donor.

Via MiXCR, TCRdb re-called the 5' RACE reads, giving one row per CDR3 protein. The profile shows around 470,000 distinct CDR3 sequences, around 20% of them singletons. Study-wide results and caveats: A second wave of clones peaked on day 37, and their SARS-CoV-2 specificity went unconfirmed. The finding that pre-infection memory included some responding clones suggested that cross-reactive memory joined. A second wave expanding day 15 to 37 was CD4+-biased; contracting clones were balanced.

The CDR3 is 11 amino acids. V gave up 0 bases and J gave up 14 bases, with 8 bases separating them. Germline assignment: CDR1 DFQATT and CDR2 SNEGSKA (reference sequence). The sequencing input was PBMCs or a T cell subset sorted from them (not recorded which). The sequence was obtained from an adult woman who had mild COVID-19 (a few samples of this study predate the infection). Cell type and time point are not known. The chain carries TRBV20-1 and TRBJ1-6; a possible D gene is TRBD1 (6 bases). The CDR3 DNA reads TGCAGTGCTAGAGAGGGGGGCACCCTCCACTTT. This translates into CSAREGGTLHF.